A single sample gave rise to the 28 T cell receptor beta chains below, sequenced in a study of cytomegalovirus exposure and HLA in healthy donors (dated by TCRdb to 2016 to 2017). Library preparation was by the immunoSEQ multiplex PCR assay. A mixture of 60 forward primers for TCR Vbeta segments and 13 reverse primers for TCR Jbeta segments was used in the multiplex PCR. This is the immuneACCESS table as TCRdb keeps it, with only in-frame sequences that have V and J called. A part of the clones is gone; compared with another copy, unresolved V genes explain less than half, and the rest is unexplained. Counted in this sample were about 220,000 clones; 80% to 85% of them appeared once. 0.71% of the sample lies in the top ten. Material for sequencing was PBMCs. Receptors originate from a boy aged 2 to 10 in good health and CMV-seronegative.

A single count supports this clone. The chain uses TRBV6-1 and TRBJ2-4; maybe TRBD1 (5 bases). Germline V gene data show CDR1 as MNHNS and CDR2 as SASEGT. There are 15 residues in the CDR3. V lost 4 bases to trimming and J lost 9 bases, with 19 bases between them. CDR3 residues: CASSGALQGRPIQYF. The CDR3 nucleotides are TGTGCCAGCAGTGGAGCGCTTCAGGGTAGACCCATTCAGTACTTC.

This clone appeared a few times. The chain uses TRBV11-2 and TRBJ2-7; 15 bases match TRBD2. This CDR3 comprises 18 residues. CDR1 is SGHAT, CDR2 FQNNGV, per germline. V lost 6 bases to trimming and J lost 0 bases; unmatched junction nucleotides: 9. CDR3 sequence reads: CASRPGTSGGTNSYEQYF. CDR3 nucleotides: TGTGCCAGCAGACCGGGGACTAGCGGGGGGACGAACTCCTACGAGCAGTACTTC.

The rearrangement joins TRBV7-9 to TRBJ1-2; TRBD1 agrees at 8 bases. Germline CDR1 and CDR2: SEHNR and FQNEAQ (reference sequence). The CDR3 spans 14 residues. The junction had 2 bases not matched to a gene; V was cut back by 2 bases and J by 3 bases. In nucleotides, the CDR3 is TGTGCCAGCAGCTTACAACAGGGGGACTATGGCTACACCTTC. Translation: CASSLQQGDYGYTF.

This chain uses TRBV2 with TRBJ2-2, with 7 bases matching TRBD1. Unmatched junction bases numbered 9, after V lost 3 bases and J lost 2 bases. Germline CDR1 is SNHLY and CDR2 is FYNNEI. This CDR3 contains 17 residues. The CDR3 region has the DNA TGTGCCAGCAGTGAGGTTAAGGGGGCCCCAAACACCGGGGAGCTGTTTTTT. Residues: CASSEVKGAPNTGELFF.

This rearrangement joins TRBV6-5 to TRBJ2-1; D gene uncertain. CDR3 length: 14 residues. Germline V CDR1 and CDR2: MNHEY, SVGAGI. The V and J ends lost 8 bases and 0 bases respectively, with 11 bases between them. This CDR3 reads CASRTLSSYNEQFF. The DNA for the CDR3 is TGTGCCAGCCGCACCCTGAGCTCCTACAATGAGCAGTTCTTC.

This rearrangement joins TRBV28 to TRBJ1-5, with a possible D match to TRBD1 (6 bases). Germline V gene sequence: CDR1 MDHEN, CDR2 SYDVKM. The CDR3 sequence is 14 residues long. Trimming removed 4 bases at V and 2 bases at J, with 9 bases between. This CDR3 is CASSSGTRNQPQHF. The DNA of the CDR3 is TGTGCCAGCAGTTCCGGGACACGCAATCAGCCCCAGCATTTT.

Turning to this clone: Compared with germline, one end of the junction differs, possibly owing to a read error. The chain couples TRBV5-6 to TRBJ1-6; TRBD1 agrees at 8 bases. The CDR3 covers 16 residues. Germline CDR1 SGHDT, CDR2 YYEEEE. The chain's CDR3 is CASSRGTGKRNSPFHF. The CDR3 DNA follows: TGTGCCAGCAGCAGGGGGACAGGTAAACGCAATTCACCCTTCCACTTT.

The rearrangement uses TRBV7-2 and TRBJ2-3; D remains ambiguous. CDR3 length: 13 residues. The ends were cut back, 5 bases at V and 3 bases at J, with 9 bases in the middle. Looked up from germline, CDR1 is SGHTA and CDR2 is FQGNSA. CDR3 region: CASSILRTDTQYF. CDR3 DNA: TGTGCCAGCAGCATCTTGAGGACAGATACGCAGTATTTT.

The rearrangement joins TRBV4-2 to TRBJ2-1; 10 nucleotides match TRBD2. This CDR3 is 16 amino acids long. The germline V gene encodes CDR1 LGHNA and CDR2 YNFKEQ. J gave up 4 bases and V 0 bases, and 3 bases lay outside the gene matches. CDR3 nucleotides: TGTGCCAGCAGCCAAGAATCTAGCGGGAGTTACAATGAGCAGTTCTTC. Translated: CASSQESSGSYNEQFF.

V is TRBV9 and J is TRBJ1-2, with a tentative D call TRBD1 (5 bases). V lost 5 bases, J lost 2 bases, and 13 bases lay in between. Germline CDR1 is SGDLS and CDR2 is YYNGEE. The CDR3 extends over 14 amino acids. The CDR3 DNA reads TGTGCCAGCAGAGGACCGGAGGGGAACTATGGCTACACCTTC. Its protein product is CASRGPEGNYGYTF.

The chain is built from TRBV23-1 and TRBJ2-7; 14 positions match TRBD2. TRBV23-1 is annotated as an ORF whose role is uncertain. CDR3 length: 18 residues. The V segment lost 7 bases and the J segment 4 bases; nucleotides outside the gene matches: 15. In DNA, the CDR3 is TGCGCCAGCATTCCCCCGCAAAAACGACTAGCGGGAGGGTACGAGCAGTACTTC. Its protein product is CASIPPQKRLAGGYEQYF.

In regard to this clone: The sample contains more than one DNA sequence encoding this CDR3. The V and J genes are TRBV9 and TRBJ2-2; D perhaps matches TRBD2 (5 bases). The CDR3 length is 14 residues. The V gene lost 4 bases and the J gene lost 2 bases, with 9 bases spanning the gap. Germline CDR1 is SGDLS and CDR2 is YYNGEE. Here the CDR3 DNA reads TGTGCCAGCAGCCCACGGACTAACACCGGGGAGCTGTTTTTT. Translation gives CASSPRTNTGELFF.

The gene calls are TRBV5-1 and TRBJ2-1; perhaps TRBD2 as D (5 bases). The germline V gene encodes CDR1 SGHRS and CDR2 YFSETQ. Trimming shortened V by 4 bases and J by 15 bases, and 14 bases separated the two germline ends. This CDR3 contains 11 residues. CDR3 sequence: CASSPDWVPFF. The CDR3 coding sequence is TGCGCCAGCAGCCCGGACTGGGTTCCGTTCTTC.

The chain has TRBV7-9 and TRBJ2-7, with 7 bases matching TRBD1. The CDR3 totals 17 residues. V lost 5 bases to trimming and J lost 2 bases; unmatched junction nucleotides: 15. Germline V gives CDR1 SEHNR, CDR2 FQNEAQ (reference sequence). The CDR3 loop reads CASSPHGKGGPTYEQYF. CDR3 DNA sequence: TGTGCCAGCAGCCCCCACGGGAAAGGGGGCCCGACCTACGAGCAGTACTTC.

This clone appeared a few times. This CDR3 is CAWSVNTGPQYEQYF. The CDR3 nucleotides read TGTGCCTGGAGTGTAAACACAGGGCCACAGTACGAGCAGTACTTC. V usage is TRBV30 and J usage is TRBJ2-7; D possibly corresponds to TRBD1 (6 bases). This CDR3 has 15 amino acids. With 0 bases removed from V and 4 bases from J, the gap between germline ends came to 16 bases. CDR1 and CDR2 from the germline V gene are GTSNPN and SVGIG (reference sequence).

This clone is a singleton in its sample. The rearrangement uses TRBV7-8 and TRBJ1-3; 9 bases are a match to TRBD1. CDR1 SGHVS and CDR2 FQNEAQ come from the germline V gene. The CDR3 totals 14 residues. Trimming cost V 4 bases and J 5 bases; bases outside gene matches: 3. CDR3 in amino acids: CASSWGTGRNTIYF. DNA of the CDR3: TGTGCCAGCAGCTGGGGGACAGGGAGAAACACCATATATTTT.

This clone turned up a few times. The CDR3, as DNA: TGTGCCATCAGTTACCTTCCCGGGACAGAGAACACTGAAGCTTTCTTT. Amino acid sequence: CAISYLPGTENTEAFF. This chain uses TRBV10-3 with TRBJ1-1; the match to TRBD1 covers 7 bases. There are 16 residues in the CDR3. CDR1 ENHRY and CDR2 SYGVKD come from the germline V gene. V was pared by 5 bases and J by 1 base, with 10 bases of the junction left unmatched.

CDR3 coding DNA: TGTGCCAGCAGCTTAGCCAACAGGGTTGGAGGCTACACCTTC. Its translation: CASSLANRVGGYTF. The chain couples TRBV11-2 to TRBJ1-2; D might be TRBD1 (6 bases). The CDR3 runs 14 residues. Germline V CDR1 and CDR2: SGHAT, FQNNGV. V was cut by 1 base and J by 8 bases, with 14 bases left in between.

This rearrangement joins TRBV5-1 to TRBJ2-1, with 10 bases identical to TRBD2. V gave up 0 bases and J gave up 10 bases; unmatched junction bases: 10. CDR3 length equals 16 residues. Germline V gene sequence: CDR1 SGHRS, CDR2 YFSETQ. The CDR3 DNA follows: TGCGCCAGCAGCTTGGCCCCTAGCGGGAGCGTGGGGGAGCAGTTCTTC. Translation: CASSLAPSGSVGEQFF.

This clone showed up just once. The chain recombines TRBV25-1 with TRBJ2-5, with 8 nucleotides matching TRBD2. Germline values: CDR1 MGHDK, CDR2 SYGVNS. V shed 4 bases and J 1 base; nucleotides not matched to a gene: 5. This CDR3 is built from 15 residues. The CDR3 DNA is TGTGCCAGCAGTGGACCCGGGACTAGCCAAGAGACCCAGTACTTC. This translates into CASSGPGTSQETQYF.

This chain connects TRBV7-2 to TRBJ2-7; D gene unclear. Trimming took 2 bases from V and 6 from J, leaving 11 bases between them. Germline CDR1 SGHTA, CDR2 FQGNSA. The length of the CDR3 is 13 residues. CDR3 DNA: TGTGCCAGCAGCTTAACCGGGTTCCTCGAGCAGTACTTC. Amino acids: CASSLTGFLEQYF.

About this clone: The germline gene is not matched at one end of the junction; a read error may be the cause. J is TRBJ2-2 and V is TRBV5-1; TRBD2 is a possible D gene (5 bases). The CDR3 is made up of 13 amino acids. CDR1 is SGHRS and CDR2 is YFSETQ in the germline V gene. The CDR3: CASSYEMPGELSF. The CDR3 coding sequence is TGCGCCAGCAGCTATGAGATGCCCGGGGAGCTGTCTTTT.

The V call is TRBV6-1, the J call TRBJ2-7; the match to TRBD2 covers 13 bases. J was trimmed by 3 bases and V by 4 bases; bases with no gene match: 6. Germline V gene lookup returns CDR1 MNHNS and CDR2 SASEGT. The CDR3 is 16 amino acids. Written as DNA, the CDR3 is TGTGCCAGCAGTGCGACGGGACTAGCGGGGAACTACGAGCAGTACTTC. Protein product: CASSATGLAGNYEQYF.

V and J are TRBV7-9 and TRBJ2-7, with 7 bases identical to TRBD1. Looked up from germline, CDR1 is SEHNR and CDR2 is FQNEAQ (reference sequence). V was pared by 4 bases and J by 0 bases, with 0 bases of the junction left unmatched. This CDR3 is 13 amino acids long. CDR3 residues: CASSWDSSYEQYF. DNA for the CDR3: TGTGCCAGCAGCTGGGACAGCTCCTACGAGCAGTACTTC.

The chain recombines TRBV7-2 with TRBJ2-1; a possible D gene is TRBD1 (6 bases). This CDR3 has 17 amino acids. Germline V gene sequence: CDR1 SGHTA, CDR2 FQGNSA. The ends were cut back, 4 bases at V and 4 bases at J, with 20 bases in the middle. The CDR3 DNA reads TGTGCCAGCAGCTCCCCTGGGGGCAGAAGAACGTACAATGAGCAGTTCTTC. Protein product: CASSSPGGRRTYNEQFF.

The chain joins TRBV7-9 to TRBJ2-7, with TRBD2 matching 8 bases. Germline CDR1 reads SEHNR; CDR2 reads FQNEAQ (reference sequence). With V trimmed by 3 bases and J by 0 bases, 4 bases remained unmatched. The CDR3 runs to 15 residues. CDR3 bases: TGTGCCAGCAGCTTCGGCGGGAGGAGCTCCTACGAGCAGTACTTC. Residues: CASSFGGRSSYEQYF.

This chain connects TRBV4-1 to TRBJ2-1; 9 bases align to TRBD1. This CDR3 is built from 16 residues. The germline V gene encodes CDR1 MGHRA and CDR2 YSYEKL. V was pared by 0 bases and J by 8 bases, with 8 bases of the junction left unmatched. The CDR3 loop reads CASSQEGGTGFHEQFF. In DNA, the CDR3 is TGCGCCAGCAGCCAAGAAGGGGGGACAGGGTTCCATGAGCAGTTCTTC.

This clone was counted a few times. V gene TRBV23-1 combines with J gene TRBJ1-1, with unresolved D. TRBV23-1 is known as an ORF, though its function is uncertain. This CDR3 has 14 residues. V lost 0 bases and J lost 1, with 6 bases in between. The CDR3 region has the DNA TGCGCCAGCAGTCAATCGACGGGGAACACTGAAGCTTTCTTT. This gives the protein CASSQSTGNTEAFF.